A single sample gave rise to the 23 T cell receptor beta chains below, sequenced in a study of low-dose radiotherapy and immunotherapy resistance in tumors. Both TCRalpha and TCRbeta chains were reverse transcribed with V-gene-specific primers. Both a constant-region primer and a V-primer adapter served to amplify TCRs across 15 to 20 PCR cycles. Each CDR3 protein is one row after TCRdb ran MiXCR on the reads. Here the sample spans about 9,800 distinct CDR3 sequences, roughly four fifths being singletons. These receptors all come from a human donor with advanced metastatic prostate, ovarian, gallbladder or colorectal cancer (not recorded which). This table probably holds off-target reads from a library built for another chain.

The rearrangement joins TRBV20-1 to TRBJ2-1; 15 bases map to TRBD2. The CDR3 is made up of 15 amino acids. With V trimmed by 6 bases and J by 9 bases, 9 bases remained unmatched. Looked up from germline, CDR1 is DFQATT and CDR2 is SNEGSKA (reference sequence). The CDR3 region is CSATTGTSGRSEQFF. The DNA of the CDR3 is TGCAGTGCGACTACCGGGACTAGCGGGAGGAGTGAGCAGTTCTTC.

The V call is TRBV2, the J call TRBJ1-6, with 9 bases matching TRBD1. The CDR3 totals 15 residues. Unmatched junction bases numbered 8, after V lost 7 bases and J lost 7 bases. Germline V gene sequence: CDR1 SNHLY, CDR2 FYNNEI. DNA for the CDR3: TGTGCCAGCACCCGGGACAGGGTCGCAAATTCACCCCTCCACTTT. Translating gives CASTRDRVANSPLHF. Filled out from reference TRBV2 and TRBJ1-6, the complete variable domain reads EPEVTQTPSHQVTQMGQEVILRCVPISNHLYFYWYRQILGQKVEFLVSFYNNEISEKSEIFDDQFSVERPDGSNFTLKIRSTKLEDSAMYFCASTRDRVANSPLHFGNGTRLTVT.

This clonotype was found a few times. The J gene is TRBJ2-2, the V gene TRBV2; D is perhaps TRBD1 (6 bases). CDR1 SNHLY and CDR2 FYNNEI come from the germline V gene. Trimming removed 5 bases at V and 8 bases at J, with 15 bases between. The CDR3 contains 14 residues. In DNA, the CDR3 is TGTGCCAGCAGTTACGACAGGTTCTCTGGGGAGCTGTTTTTT. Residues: CASSYDRFSGELFF.

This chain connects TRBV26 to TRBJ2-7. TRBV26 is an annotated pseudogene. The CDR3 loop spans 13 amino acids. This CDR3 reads CASRAANDYEQYF. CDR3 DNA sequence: TGTGCCAGCAGGGCGGCCAACGACTACGAGCAGTACTTC.

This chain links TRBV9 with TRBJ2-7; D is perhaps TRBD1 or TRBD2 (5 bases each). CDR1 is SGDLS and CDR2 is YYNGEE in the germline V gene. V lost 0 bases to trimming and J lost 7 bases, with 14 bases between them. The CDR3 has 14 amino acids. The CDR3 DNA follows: TGTGCCAGCAGCGTAGCTGTAGGGGAGAAGGAGCAGTACTTC. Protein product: CASSVAVGEKEQYF.

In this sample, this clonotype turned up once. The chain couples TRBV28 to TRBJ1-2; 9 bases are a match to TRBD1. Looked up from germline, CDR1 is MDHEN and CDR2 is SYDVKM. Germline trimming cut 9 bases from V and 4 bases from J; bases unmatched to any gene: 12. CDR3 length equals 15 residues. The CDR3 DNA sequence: TGTGCCAGATTACGGGACAGGGTAAAAAGCTATGGCTACACCTTC. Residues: CARLRDRVKSYGYTF.

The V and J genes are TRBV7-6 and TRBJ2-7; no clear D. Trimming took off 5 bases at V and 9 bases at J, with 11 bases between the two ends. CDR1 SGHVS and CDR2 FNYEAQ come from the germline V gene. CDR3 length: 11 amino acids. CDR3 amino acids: CASSKTSWQYF. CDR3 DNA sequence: TGTGCCAGCAGCAAAACCTCATGGCAGTACTTC.

This chain's CDR3 is CASSSDSSGANVLTF. In nucleotides, the CDR3 is TGTGCCAGCAGTTCGGACAGCTCTGGGGCCAACGTCCTGACTTTC. The rearrangement links TRBV12-3 or TRBV12-4 to TRBJ2-6, with D perhaps TRBD1 (6 bases). The CDR3 covers 15 residues. V was trimmed by 4 bases and J by 0 bases, leaving 7 bases between them.

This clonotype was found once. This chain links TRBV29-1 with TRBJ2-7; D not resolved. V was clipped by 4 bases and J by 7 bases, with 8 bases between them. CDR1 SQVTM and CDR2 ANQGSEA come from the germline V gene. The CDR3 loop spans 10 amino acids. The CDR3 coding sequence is TGCAGCGTTGGGGTACAAGAGCAGTACTTC. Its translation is CSVGVQEQYF.

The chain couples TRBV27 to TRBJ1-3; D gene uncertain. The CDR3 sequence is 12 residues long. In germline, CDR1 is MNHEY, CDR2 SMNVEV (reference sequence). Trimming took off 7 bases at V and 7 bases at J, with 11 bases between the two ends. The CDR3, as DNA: TGTGCCAGCAACGGACTAGGGAACACCATATATTTT. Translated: CASNGLGNTIYF.

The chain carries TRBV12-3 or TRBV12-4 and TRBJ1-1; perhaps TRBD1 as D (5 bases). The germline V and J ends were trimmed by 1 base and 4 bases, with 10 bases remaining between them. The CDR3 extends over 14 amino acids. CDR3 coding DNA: TGTGCCAGCAGTTTAGGGCAGGGAGGCACTGAAGCTTTCTTT. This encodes CASSLGQGGTEAFF.

The CDR3 reads CASSAVAAQDTQYF. In nucleotides, the CDR3 is TGTGCCAGCAGCGCCGTGGCAGCACAGGATACGCAGTATTTT. This sequence joins TRBV9 and TRBJ2-3; D gene unclear. The CDR3 has 14 residues. The V end lost 3 bases, the J end lost 6 bases, and 14 bases lay between the germline ends. CDR1 and CDR2 from the germline V gene are SGDLS and YYNGEE.

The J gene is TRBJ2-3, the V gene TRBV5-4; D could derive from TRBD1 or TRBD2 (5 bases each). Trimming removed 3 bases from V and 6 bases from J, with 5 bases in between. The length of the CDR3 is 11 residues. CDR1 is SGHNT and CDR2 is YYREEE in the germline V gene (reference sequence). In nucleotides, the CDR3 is TGTGCCAGCAGCTGGGGGGATACGCAGTATTTT. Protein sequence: CASSWGDTQYF.

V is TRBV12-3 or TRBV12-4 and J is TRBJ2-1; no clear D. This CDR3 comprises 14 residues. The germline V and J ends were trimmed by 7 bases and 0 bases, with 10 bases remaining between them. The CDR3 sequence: CASTLKHSYNEQFF. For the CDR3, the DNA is TGTGCCAGCACTCTGAAACACTCCTACAATGAGCAGTTCTTC.

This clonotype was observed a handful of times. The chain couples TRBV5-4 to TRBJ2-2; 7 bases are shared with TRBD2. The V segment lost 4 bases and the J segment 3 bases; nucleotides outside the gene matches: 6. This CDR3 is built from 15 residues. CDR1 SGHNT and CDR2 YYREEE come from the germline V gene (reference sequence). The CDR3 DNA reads TGTGCCAGCAGCAGGGAGGGCCGGTACACCGGGGAGCTGTTTTTT. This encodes CASSREGRYTGELFF.

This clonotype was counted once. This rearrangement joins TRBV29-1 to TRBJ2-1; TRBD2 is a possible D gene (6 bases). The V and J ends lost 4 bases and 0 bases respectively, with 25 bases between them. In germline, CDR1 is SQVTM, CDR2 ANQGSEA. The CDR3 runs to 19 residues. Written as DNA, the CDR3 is TGCAGCGTTGCCCGCCACGGGGGTGGGGGAGCAGTCTCCTACAATGAGCAGTTCTTC. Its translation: CSVARHGGGGAVSYNEQFF.

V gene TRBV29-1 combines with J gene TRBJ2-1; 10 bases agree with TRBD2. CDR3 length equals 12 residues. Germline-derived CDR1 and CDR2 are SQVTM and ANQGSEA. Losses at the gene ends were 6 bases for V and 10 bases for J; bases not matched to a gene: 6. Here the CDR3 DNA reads TGCAGCGTCAGACTAGCGGGCCTCGAGCAGTTCTTC. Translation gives CSVRLAGLEQFF.

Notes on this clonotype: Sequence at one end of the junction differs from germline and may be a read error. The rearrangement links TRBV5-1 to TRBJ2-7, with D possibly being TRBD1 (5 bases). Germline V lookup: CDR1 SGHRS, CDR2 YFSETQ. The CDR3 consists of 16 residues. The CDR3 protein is CASTLGLTTSSYEQYF. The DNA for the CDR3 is TGCGCCAGCACCTTGGGGCTAACCACCTCCTCCTACGAGCAGTACTTC.

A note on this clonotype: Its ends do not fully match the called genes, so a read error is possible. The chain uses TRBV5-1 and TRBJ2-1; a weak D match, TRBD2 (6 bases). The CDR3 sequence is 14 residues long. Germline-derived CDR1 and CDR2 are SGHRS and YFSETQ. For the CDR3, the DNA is TGCGCCACCAGCCCGGGAGCCTCCTACAATGAGCAGTTCTTC. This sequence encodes CATSPGASYNEQFF.

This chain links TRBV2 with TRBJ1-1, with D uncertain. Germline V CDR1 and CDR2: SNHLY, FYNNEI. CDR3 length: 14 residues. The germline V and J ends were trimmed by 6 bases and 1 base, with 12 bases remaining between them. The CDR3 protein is CASSYISQNTEAFF. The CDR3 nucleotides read TGTGCCAGCAGCTATATTTCGCAGAACACTGAAGCTTTCTTT.

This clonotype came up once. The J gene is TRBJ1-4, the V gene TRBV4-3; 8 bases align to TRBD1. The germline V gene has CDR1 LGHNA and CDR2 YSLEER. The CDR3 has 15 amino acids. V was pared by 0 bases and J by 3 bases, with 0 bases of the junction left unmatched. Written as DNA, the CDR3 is TGCGCCAGCAGCCAAGAGGACAGGGCTAATGAAAAACTGTTTTTT. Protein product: CASSQEDRANEKLFF.

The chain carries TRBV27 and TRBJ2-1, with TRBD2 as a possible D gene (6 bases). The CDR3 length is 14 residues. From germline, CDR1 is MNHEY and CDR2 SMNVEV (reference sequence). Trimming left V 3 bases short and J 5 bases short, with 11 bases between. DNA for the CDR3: TGTGCCAGCAGTTTCTGGCGGGGCAACAATGAGCAGTTCTTC. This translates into CASSFWRGNNEQFF.

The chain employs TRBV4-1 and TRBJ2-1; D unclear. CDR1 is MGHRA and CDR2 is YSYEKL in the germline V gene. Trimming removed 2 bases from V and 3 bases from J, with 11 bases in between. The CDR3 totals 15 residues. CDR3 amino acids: CASSQSQTYYNEQFF. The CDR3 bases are TGCGCCAGCAGCCAATCGCAGACTTACTACAATGAGCAGTTCTTC.